The 12 T cell receptor beta chains below were found in one sample sequenced in a study of blood T cell repertoires in COVID-19. Only in-frame clones appear in the TCRdb table, and some are missing; sequencing was by immunoSEQ multiplex PCR. Of about 19,000 clones listed, approximately 90% were seen once; the top ten hold around 10%. Sample: peripheral blood. These TCRs come from a human donor in a cohort sampled during active COVID-19.

The V gene is TRBV11-1, the J gene TRBJ2-1, with 7 bases fitting TRBD1. This CDR3 contains 18 residues. Germline CDR1 SGHAT, CDR2 FQDESV (reference sequence). V dropped 0 bases and J dropped 6; count of bases not matched to a gene: 14. The CDR3 nucleotides read TGTGCCAGCAGCTTAGCGGTCGGAGGCCCTGGGACAGTCAATGAGCAGTTCTTC. Translation gives CASSLAVGGPGTVNEQFF.

CDR3 DNA: TGTGCCAGCAGTTTCCGGACAGGACTTAGCACAGATACGCAGTATTTT. Protein: CASSFRTGLSTDTQYF. This sequence joins TRBV28 and TRBJ2-3, with 7 nucleotides matching TRBD1. The trim removed 3 bases at V and 0 bases at J, leaving 6 bases unmatched. Germline V CDR1 and CDR2: MDHEN, SYDVKM. The CDR3 covers 16 residues.

The rearrangement uses TRBV4-2 and TRBJ2-3; 7 nucleotides match TRBD1. The CDR3 covers 14 residues. Trimming cost V 3 bases and J 4 bases; bases outside gene matches: 4. Germline CDR1 LGHNA, CDR2 YNFKEQ. CDR3 protein: CASSQRQGPDTQYF. CDR3 bases: TGTGCCAGCAGCCAGAGACAGGGTCCAGATACGCAGTATTTT.

The chain couples TRBV27 to TRBJ1-1, with 7 bases matching TRBD1. The CDR3 consists of 15 residues. V shed 5 bases and J 4 bases; nucleotides not matched to a gene: 10. CDR1 is MNHEY and CDR2 is SMNVEV in the germline V gene (reference sequence). Here the CDR3 DNA reads TGTGCCAGCAGTAAAGACAGGGCTCTGACCACTGAAGCTTTCTTT. It specifies CASSKDRALTTEAFF.

CDR3 residues: CATGQPEKLFF. In DNA form, the CDR3 reads TGTGCCACGGGACAGCCTGAAAAACTGTTTTTT. The V gene is TRBV19, the J gene TRBJ1-4; 7 positions agree with TRBD1. CDR3 length: 11 residues. CDR1 is LNHDA and CDR2 is SQIVND in the germline V gene (reference sequence). The junction had 3 bases not matched to a gene; V was cut back by 10 bases and J by 7 bases.

The chain has TRBV9 and TRBJ2-7; 7 bases map to TRBD1. V lost 0 bases and J lost 4; bases outside the gene matches: 1. The CDR3 runs 13 residues. The germline CDR1 and CDR2 sequences are SGDLS and YYNGEE. In DNA form, the CDR3 reads TGTGCCAGCAGCGTAGAGGGACAGTACGAGCAGTACTTC. Translation gives CASSVEGQYEQYF.

The chain joins TRBV6-4 to TRBJ2-3; the match to TRBD2 covers 13 bases. The CDR3 is 15 residues long. V lost 6 bases to trimming and J lost 5 bases; unmatched junction nucleotides: 5. Germline loops: CDR1 MRHNA, CDR2 SNTAGT. CDR3 DNA sequence: TGTGCCAGCAGCCAACTAGCGGGAGGGCTAGATACGCAGTATTTT. It yields the protein CASSQLAGGLDTQYF.

The chain recombines TRBV3-1 (or the pseudogene TRBV3-2) with TRBJ1-5; 8 bases fit TRBD1. The CDR3 runs 18 residues. Germline V gene sequence: CDR1 LGHDT, CDR2 YNNKEL (reference sequence). J gave up 1 base and V 1 base, and 9 bases lay outside the gene matches. The CDR3, as DNA: TGTGCCAGCAGCCAAGCCGGGACAGGTTTGTCCAGCAATCAGCCCCAGCATTTT. It specifies CASSQAGTGLSSNQPQHF.

The J gene is TRBJ2-7, the V gene TRBV5-1, with TRBD1 matching 7 bases. The CDR3 length is 14 residues. CDR1 is SGHRS and CDR2 is YFSETQ in the germline V gene. The V and J ends lost 3 bases and 2 bases, in that order; junction bases with no gene match: 5. CDR3 in amino acids: CASSSTGQTYEQYF. For the CDR3, the DNA is TGCGCCAGCAGCTCTACGGGACAGACCTACGAGCAGTACTTC.

The chain is built from TRBV2 and TRBJ2-2, with D unclear. Trimming cost V 4 bases and J 6 bases, with 9 bases left between them. The germline CDR1 and CDR2 sequences are SNHLY and FYNNEI. The CDR3 is 13 amino acids. The CDR3 nucleotides are TGTGCCAGCAGTGGTATGGGCTCCGGGGAGCTGTTTTTT. Translating it yields CASSGMGSGELFF.

The gene calls are TRBV4-3 and TRBJ2-1; perhaps TRBD1 as D (6 bases). This CDR3 region has 15 residues. Germline CDR1 LGHNA, CDR2 YSLEER. V was cut by 0 bases and J by 2 bases, with 8 bases left in between. The CDR3, as DNA: TGCGCCAGCAGCCAAGATGAGGGGGCCTACAATGAGCAGTTCTTC. This codes for CASSQDEGAYNEQFF.

This clone appeared a single time. This chain connects TRBV11-2 to TRBJ2-1, with 9 bases that match TRBD2. The CDR3 length is 15 residues. Germline assignment: CDR1 SGHAT and CDR2 FQNNGV. With V trimmed by 5 bases and J by 0 bases, 2 bases remained unmatched. The CDR3 loop is CASSHSGSSYNEQFF. The DNA of the CDR3 is TGTGCCAGCAGCCATAGCGGGAGCTCCTACAATGAGCAGTTCTTC.